Presented here are 2 T cell receptor beta chains from one specimen sequenced in a study of shared clonotypes between healthy human individuals. Profiled with immunoSEQ multiplex PCR; TCRdb holds only in-frame clones, not every one. The table has more than 1.2 million clones, approximately 98.5% seen once. Sample: naive CD4+ T cells sorted from blood. The subset is: CD45RA+ positively selected. These receptors were collected from a man under 40 in good health.

The gene calls are TRBV5-1 and TRBJ2-7; no definite D call. The V end lost 2 bases, the J end lost 6 bases, and 12 bases lay between the germline ends. This CDR3 region has 13 residues. The germline V gene encodes CDR1 SGHRS and CDR2 YFSETQ. Here the CDR3 DNA reads TGCGCCAGCAGCTTAACTCACCCCGGCGAGCAGTACTTC. Its protein is CASSLTHPGEQYF.

The CDR3 DNA follows: TGTGCCTGGAGTGTCGGGACCAACACTGAAGCTTTCTTT. Its translation is CAWSVGTNTEAFF. The rearrangement links TRBV30 to TRBJ1-1, with D perhaps matching TRBD1 (5 bases). The CDR3 totals 13 residues. CDR1 GTSNPN and CDR2 SVGIG come from the germline V gene (reference sequence). Trimming cost V 0 bases and J 2 bases, with 7 bases left between them.